This TCR beta chain appears in the sequencing data of a study of blood T cell repertoires in COVID-19. Authors' processing steps: Nucleated cell number was recorded as an estimate derived from reference gene primer amplification. Profiling relied on immunoSEQ multiplex PCR, and the TCRdb table lists in-frame clones only, not all of them. From that table come the V and J calls and clone size; the DNA was used to work out D and trimming. The table shows 150,000 to 200,000 clones, with about 89% occurring only once. V was trimmed by 0 bases and J by 0 bases, leaving 8 bases between them. Germline values: CDR1 SGDLS, CDR2 YYNGEE. CDR3 length: 15 residues.

The chain carries TRBV9 and TRBJ2-3; D uncertain. Sequenced: peripheral blood. The clonotype was recovered from a man in his forties with acute or convalescent COVID-19. CDR3 residues: CASSVEAFSTDTQYF. The CDR3, as DNA: TGTGCCAGCAGCGTAGAAGCCTTTAGCACAGATACGCAGTATTTT.